The 12 T cell receptor beta chains in this list originate from one sample, sequenced in a study of blood T cell repertoires in COVID-19. Clones were read by immunoSEQ multiplex PCR, and TCRdb kept only the in-frame ones, dropping some. The data hold around 170,000 clones, with roughly 87% observed a single time. Source material: peripheral blood. These TCRs come from a woman aged 40 to 50 with acute or convalescent COVID-19.

The rearrangement links TRBV12-3 or TRBV12-4 to TRBJ1-3; D gene unclear. This CDR3 comprises 12 residues. Between the trimmed V and J ends, which lost 6 bases and 4 bases, there was a span of 7 bases. DNA of the CDR3: TGTGCCAGCAGCCCCGTCGGAAACACCATATATTTT. This codes for CASSPVGNTIYF.

The chain carries TRBV10-1 and TRBJ2-1; 7 nucleotides match TRBD2. V trimming: 6 bases; J trimming: 6 bases; junction bases outside the gene matches: 5. Germline-derived CDR1 and CDR2 are WNHNN and SYGVQD (reference sequence). The CDR3 length is 13 residues. The CDR3 protein is CASRGGTVNEQFF. In DNA form, the CDR3 reads TGCGCCAGCAGGGGGGGGACTGTCAATGAGCAGTTCTTC.

V is TRBV28 and J is TRBJ1-5; D possibly corresponds to TRBD1 (5 bases). Germline V gene sequence: CDR1 MDHEN, CDR2 SYDVKM. Trimming cost V 3 bases and J 6 bases, with 21 bases left between them. The CDR3 has 17 residues. As DNA, the CDR3 is TGTGCCAGCAGTTTTGGCCCCGGGCAGGGTAGGGTTCAGCCCCAGCATTTT. Translation gives CASSFGPGQGRVQPQHF.

The genes are TRBV5-1 and TRBJ1-5; the D is unclear. This CDR3 has 15 residues. The germline gives CDR1 SGHRS, CDR2 YFSETQ. V lost 0 bases and J lost 5, with 12 bases in between. The CDR3 nucleotides are TGCGCCAGCAGCTTGGTCGGCGGGAGCGATCAGCCCCAGCATTTT. It translates to CASSLVGGSDQPQHF.

The genes are TRBV7-2 and TRBJ2-1, with TRBD2 identical over 7 bases. CDR1 and CDR2 (germline): SGHTA, FQGNSA. Trimming at V came to 5 bases and at J to 9 bases, leaving 19 bases not matched to a gene. This CDR3 spans 17 amino acids. The CDR3, as DNA: TGTGCCAGCAGCGGCCGCCTGGGGGGGACCGTCGCCCGTGAGCAGTTCTTC. Translating it yields CASSGRLGGTVAREQFF.

This clone was seen just once. The gene calls are TRBV7-2 and TRBJ2-3, with a possible D match to TRBD2 (7 bases). The V end was cut by 5 bases, the J end by 5 bases, with 26 bases between. The CDR3 has 18 residues. The germline V gene has CDR1 SGHTA and CDR2 FQGNSA. This CDR3 reads CASSPPGGGGGAGDTQYF. The CDR3 region has the DNA TGTGCCAGCAGCCCCCCAGGAGGTGGTGGGGGGGCGGGAGATACGCAGTATTTT.

This chain joins TRBV27 and TRBJ2-7; the match to TRBD1 covers 9 bases. The CDR3 loop spans 13 amino acids. Per the germline V gene, CDR1 is MNHEY and CDR2 is SMNVEV (reference sequence). V dropped 8 bases and J dropped 3; count of bases not matched to a gene: 5. The CDR3 DNA sequence: TGTGCCAGCTCGGGACAGGGTGGCTACGAGCAGTACTTC. It translates to CASSGQGGYEQYF.

CDR3: CASSVDRVGRTSGSVTGELFF. CDR3 in DNA: TGTGCCAGCAGCGTAGATAGGGTAGGGCGGACTAGCGGGAGTGTCACCGGGGAGCTGTTTTTT. The chain joins TRBV9 to TRBJ2-2, with 13 bases identical to TRBD2. J was trimmed by 4 bases and V by 0 bases; bases with no gene match: 15. This CDR3 contains 21 residues. Germline CDR1 reads SGDLS; CDR2 reads YYNGEE.

The V and J genes are TRBV28 and TRBJ1-2; 7 nucleotides agree with TRBD1. Germline assignment: CDR1 MDHEN and CDR2 SYDVKM. The J segment lost 6 bases and the V segment lost 5 bases, leaving 9 bases of the junction unmatched. The CDR3 has 14 amino acids. The CDR3 nucleotides are TGTGCCAGCAGTCCATGGGACAGAGAGCATGGCTACACCTTC. It codes for CASSPWDREHGYTF.

This chain connects TRBV6-6 to TRBJ2-7; D is perhaps TRBD2 (6 bases). In germline, CDR1 is MNHNY, CDR2 SVGAGI (reference sequence). The CDR3 has 11 amino acids. Trimming removed 10 bases from V and 8 bases from J, with 15 bases in between. In DNA form, the CDR3 reads TGTGCCACCAATAGCGGTAAGAAGCAGTACTTC. It encodes CATNSGKKQYF.

V is TRBV5-5 and J is TRBJ2-7, with 7 nucleotides matching TRBD1. Germline V gene lookup returns CDR1 SGHKS and CDR2 YYEKEE (reference sequence). With 0 bases clipped from V and 1 base from J, the junction kept 4 bases outside the gene matches. The CDR3 is 15 amino acids. The CDR3 spells CASSLADRVSYEQYF. The DNA of the CDR3 is TGTGCCAGCAGCTTGGCCGACAGGGTGTCCTACGAGCAGTACTTC.

This chain joins TRBV7-8 and TRBJ1-2; D ambiguous. V was trimmed by 2 bases and J by 7 bases, leaving 14 bases between them. The germline V gene encodes CDR1 SGHVS and CDR2 FQNEAQ. The CDR3 contains 14 residues. DNA for the CDR3: TGTGCCAGCAGCTTAATGACGGGATTCGGTGGCTACACCTTC. This codes for CASSLMTGFGGYTF.